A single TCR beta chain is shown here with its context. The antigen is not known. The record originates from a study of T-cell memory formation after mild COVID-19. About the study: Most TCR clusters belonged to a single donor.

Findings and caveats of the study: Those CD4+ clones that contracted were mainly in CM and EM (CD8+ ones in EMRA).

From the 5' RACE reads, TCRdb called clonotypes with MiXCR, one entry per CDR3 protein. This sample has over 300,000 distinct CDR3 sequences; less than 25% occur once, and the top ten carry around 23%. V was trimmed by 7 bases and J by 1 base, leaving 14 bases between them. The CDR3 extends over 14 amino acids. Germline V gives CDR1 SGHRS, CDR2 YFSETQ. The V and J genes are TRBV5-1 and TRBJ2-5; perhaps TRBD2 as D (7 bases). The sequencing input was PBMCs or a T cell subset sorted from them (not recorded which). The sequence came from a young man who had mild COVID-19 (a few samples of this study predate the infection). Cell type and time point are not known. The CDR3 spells CASAEGGTQETQYF. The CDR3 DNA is TGCGCCAGCGCCGAGGGGGGGACCCAAGAGACCCAGTACTTC.